The 4 T cell receptor beta chains listed next were all sequenced from one sample in a study of CD8 T cells in Susac syndrome (dated by TCRdb to the late 2010s). The receptor library was made with the immunoSEQ multiplex PCR assay. RNA was extracted using the RNeasy kit, and roughly 0.5 to 1 microgram was reverse transcribed with random hexamers. TCRdb handled the public reads itself, with Q25 trimming in fastp and clone calling in MiXCR, and kept productive beta chains. Entries are consolidated by CDR3 protein sequence, retaining the most common genes and DNA. For this sample there are under 350,000 distinct CDR3 sequences; about 90% appear just once. The ten largest account for roughly 0.059% of the sample. Input material: CD4+ T cells from PBMCs. These receptors came from a human donor with multiple sclerosis.

The rearrangement joins TRBV6-5 to TRBJ1-2, with 10 bases lining up with TRBD1. Unmatched junction bases numbered 8, after V lost 4 bases and J lost 6 bases. Germline V gene data show CDR1 as MNHEY and CDR2 as SVGAGI. This CDR3 contains 15 residues. CDR3 protein: CASSSPRDRGNGYTF. Written as DNA, the CDR3 is TGTGCCAGCAGTTCCCCCCGGGACAGGGGAAATGGCTACACCTTC.

Only a few counts were recorded for this clonotype. The genes are TRBV12-3 or TRBV12-4 and TRBJ2-3; 14 bases agree with TRBD2. With V trimmed by 3 bases and J by 5 bases, 1 base remained unmatched. CDR3 size: 15 residues. This chain's CDR3 is CASSLGLAGVDTQYF. CDR3 DNA sequence: TGTGCCAGCAGTTTGGGACTAGCGGGGGTAGATACGCAGTATTTT.

The rearrangement uses TRBV7-2 and TRBJ2-3; D is ambiguous. V was pared by 5 bases and J by 5 bases, with 8 bases between. CDR1 and CDR2 (germline): SGHTA, FQGNSA. The CDR3 has 12 residues. CDR3 in amino acids: CASSLVIDTQYF. The DNA for the CDR3 is TGTGCCAGCAGCCTGGTGATAGATACGCAGTATTTT.

The rearrangement joins TRBV6-2 or TRBV6-3 to TRBJ2-3; 7 bases align to TRBD2. Germline CDR1 and CDR2: MNHEY and SVGEGT. With V trimmed by 6 bases and J by 1 base, 13 bases remained unmatched. This CDR3 is 17 amino acids long. The CDR3 bases are TGTGCCAGCAGCTACGGCGGGAGTTGGGGACGCACAGATACGCAGTATTTT. The encoded protein is CASSYGGSWGRTDTQYF.